One sample yielded the 25 T cell receptor beta chains listed below, sequenced in a study of shared clonotypes between healthy human individuals. TCRdb's table, derived via immunoSEQ multiplex PCR, lists solely in-frame clones and lacks some. The data contain over 950,000 clones, about 80% of them singletons. The source material was memory CD4+ T cells from PBMCs. Noted subset: CD45RA-negative fraction. Source of these receptors: a man aged 18 to 30 in good health. Some clones in this sample may be carry-over from other donors' samples.

The rearrangement uses TRBV7-3 and TRBJ1-2, with TRBD1 matching over 7 bases. CDR3 size: 14 residues. The germline V gene encodes CDR1 SGHTA and CDR2 FQGTGA. The trim removed 5 bases at V and 6 bases at J, leaving 9 bases unmatched. As DNA, the CDR3 is TGTGCCAGCAGCAAGGCAGGGGGATTGGATGGCTACACCTTC. Translated: CASSKAGGLDGYTF.

The chain uses TRBV19 and TRBJ2-4; the D gene is possibly TRBD2 (5 bases). CDR1 is LNHDA and CDR2 is SQIVND in the germline V gene (reference sequence). This CDR3 contains 14 residues. V was clipped by 6 bases and J by 9 bases, with 18 bases between them. The CDR3 loop reads CASRPMAGGAIQYF. As DNA, the CDR3 is TGTGCCAGTAGGCCCATGGCGGGCGGAGCCATTCAGTACTTC.

This CDR3 reads CASSSPRTWQDEQYF. The CDR3 DNA reads as TGTGCCAGCAGCTCCCCTCGGACCTGGCAGGACGAGCAGTACTTC. The chain combines TRBV7-9 with TRBJ2-7; D is unresolved. Germline lookup yields CDR1 SEHNR and CDR2 FQNEAQ (reference sequence). Trimming shortened V by 4 bases and J by 5 bases, and 18 bases separated the two germline ends. The CDR3 consists of 15 residues.

The chain employs TRBV6-1 and TRBJ2-7, with D tentatively TRBD1 or TRBD2 (5 bases each). This CDR3 is built from 15 residues. The germline V gene has CDR1 MNHNS and CDR2 SASEGT. V gave up 1 base and J gave up 6 bases, with 16 bases separating them. The DNA of the CDR3 is TGTGCCAGCAGTGAAGGGAGTTGGGCAGGGACCGAGCAGTACTTC. Protein sequence: CASSEGSWAGTEQYF.

The rearrangement joins TRBV18 to TRBJ1-2, with 9 bases identical to TRBD1. Germline assignment: CDR1 KGHSH and CDR2 LQKENI. CDR3 length: 15 residues. V lost 6 bases to trimming and J lost 7 bases; unmatched junction nucleotides: 12. The CDR3: CASSLTTGGVVGYTF. CDR3 DNA sequence: TGTGCCAGCTCTCTGACTACAGGGGGCGTGGTTGGCTACACCTTC.

V is TRBV7-9 and J is TRBJ1-2; the match to TRBD1 covers 9 bases. J lost 5 bases, V lost 6 bases, and 10 bases had no gene match. The CDR3 sequence is 15 residues long. Germline V lookup: CDR1 SEHNR, CDR2 FQNEAQ (reference sequence). In DNA, the CDR3 is TGTGCCAGCAGTCCTGACCGGGACAGGGTATATGGCTACACCTTC. Amino acids: CASSPDRDRVYGYTF.

This clone was counted between two and nine times. The chain links TRBV6-5 to TRBJ2-1; no definite D call. Trimming removed 7 bases from V and 4 bases from J, with 8 bases in between. Germline CDR1 MNHEY, CDR2 SVGAGI. The CDR3 is 12 residues long. For the CDR3, the DNA is TGTGCCAGCACTACCCGTTACAATGAGCAGTTCTTC. Its translation is CASTTRYNEQFF.

In the case of this clone: In the same sample, other DNA sequences code for this CDR3. This chain joins TRBV18 and TRBJ2-5, with 8 bases aligning to TRBD2. Germline CDR1 reads KGHSH; CDR2 reads LQKENI. CDR3 length equals 16 residues. Losses at the gene ends were 3 bases for V and 2 bases for J; bases not matched to a gene: 8. The CDR3 spells CASSPPAGGPQETQYF. The CDR3, as DNA: TGTGCCAGCTCACCGCCGGCGGGGGGCCCTCAAGAGACCCAGTACTTC.

This clone showed up just once. This rearrangement joins TRBV5-1 to TRBJ2-3; 7 positions match TRBD2. In germline, CDR1 is SGHRS, CDR2 YFSETQ. The CDR3 extends over 14 amino acids. The V and J ends lost 3 bases and 5 bases, in that order; junction bases with no gene match: 6. The CDR3 coding sequence is TGCGCCAGCAGCTCGGGACTAAAAGGAGATACGCAGTATTTT. Protein sequence: CASSSGLKGDTQYF.

The chain couples TRBV19 to TRBJ2-1; 9 nucleotides agree with TRBD2. CDR1 is LNHDA and CDR2 is SQIVND in the germline V gene (reference sequence). CDR3 size: 16 residues. V shed 5 bases, J shed 4 bases, and the junction held 9 bases outside the gene matches. In DNA, the CDR3 is TGTGCCAGTAGTTCCCCCGGGACTAGCTCGTACAATGAGCAGTTCTTC. Its protein product is CASSSPGTSSYNEQFF.

The chain has TRBV2 and TRBJ1-5, with D perhaps matching TRBD1 (6 bases). Germline V gives CDR1 SNHLY, CDR2 FYNNEI. The CDR3 covers 14 residues. V shed 4 bases and J shed 7 bases, with 14 bases lying between them. The CDR3 region is CASSALGGGQPQHF. The CDR3 DNA is TGTGCCAGCAGTGCCCTGGGGGGCGGGCAGCCCCAGCATTTT. The variable domain in full, with the rest retrieved from reference TRBV2 and TRBJ1-5, is EPEVTQTPSHQVTQMGQEVILRCVPISNHLYFYWYRQILGQKVEFLVSFYNNEISEKSEIFDDQFSVERPDGSNFTLKIRSTKLEDSAMYFCASSALGGGQPQHFGDGTRLSIL.

V and J are TRBV28 and TRBJ2-7; D is uncertain. Per the germline V gene, CDR1 is MDHEN and CDR2 is SYDVKM. Trimming stripped 5 bases from V and 5 bases from J, with 13 bases between. This CDR3 spans 13 amino acids. The CDR3 is CASSLRRSDEQYF. In DNA, the CDR3 is TGTGCCAGCAGTCTCAGGAGAAGCGACGAGCAGTACTTC. Complete variable domain (other parts from reference TRBV28 and TRBJ2-7): DVKVTQSSRYLVKRTGEKVFLECVQDMDHENMFWYRQDPGLGLRLIYFSYDVKMKEKGDIPEGYSVSREKKERFSLILESASTNQTSMYLCASSLRRSDEQYFGPGTRLTVT.

The chain carries TRBV28 and TRBJ2-5, with 9 bases fitting TRBD1. This CDR3 spans 15 amino acids. The ends lost 6 bases at V and 1 base at J; junction bases unmatched: 6. Germline V gene data show CDR1 as MDHEN and CDR2 as SYDVKM. The CDR3 here is CASRSGQGSQETQYF. The CDR3 nucleotides are TGTGCCAGCAGATCCGGACAGGGGAGCCAAGAGACCCAGTACTTC.

J is TRBJ2-1 and V is TRBV5-1; 11 nucleotides align to TRBD2. With V trimmed by 2 bases and J by 6 bases, 1 base remained unmatched. The CDR3 runs to 14 residues. CDR1 and CDR2 (germline): SGHRS, YFSETQ. DNA for the CDR3: TGCGCCAGCAGCTTCACTAGCGGGAGCAATGAGCAGTTCTTC. As protein: CASSFTSGSNEQFF.

V is TRBV5-4 and J is TRBJ2-7; TRBD2 is a possible D gene (6 bases). The CDR3 extends over 14 amino acids. V was cut by 1 base and J by 6 bases, with 14 bases left in between. CDR1 and CDR2 from the germline V gene are SGHNT and YYREEE (reference sequence). The CDR3 region has the DNA TGTGCCAGCAGCTTGTTTACTAGCTCGGCCGAGCAGTACTTC. Protein: CASSLFTSSAEQYF.

The V gene is TRBV2, the J gene TRBJ2-7, with TRBD1 as a possible D gene (6 bases). CDR1 SNHLY and CDR2 FYNNEI come from the germline V gene. The CDR3 loop spans 13 amino acids. Trimming left V 7 bases short and J 7 bases short, with 17 bases between. This chain's CDR3 is CASILTGTREQYF. As DNA, the CDR3 is TGTGCCAGCATCCTGACAGGAACTCGAGAGCAGTACTTC.

This clone has a single count. The V gene is TRBV9, the J gene TRBJ2-3; 9 nucleotides agree with TRBD2. The ends lost 0 bases at V and 6 bases at J; junction bases unmatched: 5. The CDR3 is 15 residues long. The germline V gene encodes CDR1 SGDLS and CDR2 YYNGEE. The CDR3 sequence is CASSVEGSGRDTQYF. DNA for the CDR3: TGTGCCAGCAGCGTAGAGGGAAGCGGGAGGGATACGCAGTATTTT.

The chain joins TRBV7-9 to TRBJ2-5; TRBD1 matches at 7 bases. With V trimmed by 5 bases and J by 0 bases, 6 bases remained unmatched. This CDR3 is 15 amino acids long. Germline V lookup: CDR1 SEHNR, CDR2 FQNEAQ (reference sequence). CDR3 nucleotides: TGTGCCAGCAGCCCGGGACAGCAGTACCAAGAGACCCAGTACTTC. This translates into CASSPGQQYQETQYF.

The rearrangement joins TRBV6-5 to TRBJ2-2; 7 bases align to TRBD2. The CDR3 spans 13 residues. Per the germline V gene, CDR1 is MNHEY and CDR2 is SVGAGI. V shed 6 bases and J 6 bases; nucleotides not matched to a gene: 4. CDR3 nucleotides: TGTGCCAGCAGATTGCGGGAGTCCGGGGAGCTGTTTTTT. This codes for CASRLRESGELFF.

About this clone itself: Other DNA sequences within the sample encode an identical CDR3. The gene calls are TRBV5-1 and TRBJ2-1, with a possible D match to TRBD2 (6 bases). The germline V gene has CDR1 SGHRS and CDR2 YFSETQ. There are 15 residues in the CDR3. The germline V and J ends were trimmed by 4 bases and 1 base, with 12 bases remaining between them. CDR3 in amino acids: CASSPRAGSYNEQFF. As DNA, the CDR3 is TGCGCCAGCAGCCCCCGGGCGGGATCCTACAATGAGCAGTTCTTC. The full variable domain, its missing parts supplied by reference TRBV5-1 and TRBJ2-1, is KAGVTQTPRYLIKTRGQQVTLSCSPISGHRSVSWYQQTPGQGLQFLFEYFSETQRNKGNFPGRFSGRQFSNSRSEMNVSTLELGDSALYLCASSPRAGSYNEQFFGPGTRLTVL.

This rearrangement joins TRBV7-2 to TRBJ2-2; maybe TRBD1 (5 bases). The CDR3 runs to 14 residues. Germline-derived CDR1 and CDR2 are SGHTA and FQGNSA. The ends were cut back, 4 bases at V and 6 bases at J, with 12 bases in the middle. CDR3 bases: TGTGCCAGCAGCTCCGTTAGGGGCGCCGGGGAGCTGTTTTTT. Protein sequence: CASSSVRGAGELFF.

The rearrangement joins TRBV5-1 to TRBJ1-2; D not certain. V was clipped by 3 bases and J by 2 bases, with 14 bases between them. Germline loops: CDR1 SGHRS, CDR2 YFSETQ. The CDR3 sequence is 15 residues long. CDR3: CASSSEEGINYGYTF. The CDR3 region has the DNA TGCGCCAGCAGCTCAGAGGAGGGTATAAACTATGGCTACACCTTC.

The table lists this clone with a count of one. CDR3 nucleotides: TGTGCCAGTAGTCCGGGGGAGGGTAGCAATCAGCCCCAGCATTTT. This codes for CASSPGEGSNQPQHF. The J gene is TRBJ1-5, the V gene TRBV19, with a tentative D call TRBD1 (5 bases). The CDR3 totals 15 residues. CDR1 LNHDA and CDR2 SQIVND come from the germline V gene (reference sequence). The ends were cut back, 5 bases at V and 0 bases at J, with 11 bases in the middle.

J is TRBJ1-2 and V is TRBV19; D gene ambiguous. V was cut by 3 bases and J by 4 bases, with 12 bases left in between. The CDR3 is 14 amino acids. In germline, CDR1 is LNHDA, CDR2 SQIVND (reference sequence). CDR3: CASSIPDTIYGYTF. CDR3 DNA sequence: TGTGCCAGTAGTATCCCCGACACGATCTATGGCTACACCTTC.

The chain links TRBV5-1 to TRBJ2-1; weak D call: TRBD2 (5 bases). The CDR3 consists of 15 residues. V lost 4 bases and J lost 5, with 16 bases in between. Germline CDR1 is SGHRS and CDR2 is YFSETQ. The CDR3 DNA reads TGCGCCAGCAGCCAAGGTCCCGGGGTCGACAATGAGCAGTTCTTC. Its translation: CASSQGPGVDNEQFF.